The 4 T cell receptor beta chains reported below all come from one sample, sequenced in a study of T-cell reconstitution after alpha-beta-depleted transplantation in children. The authors prepared the TCRbeta library with unique molecular identifiers. TCRdb processed the PCR reads anew with MiXCR; each CDR3 protein has one entry. Among approximately 510,000 distinct CDR3 sequences listed, 15% to 20% were seen once. The source material was PBMCs from the stem cell graft donor, sampled from the stem cell graft. These receptors came from a human donor who donated a stem cell graft to a child with acute lymphoblastic leukemia.

This clonotype was counted between two and nine times. The gene calls are TRBV5-6 and TRBJ2-1, with unresolved D. Germline assignment: CDR1 SGHDT and CDR2 YYEEEE. V lost 3 bases and J 0 bases, leaving 10 bases between the germline ends. CDR3 length equals 15 residues. The CDR3 coding sequence is TGTGCCAGCAGCTCATTGCAAAGCTCCTACAATGAGCAGTTCTTC. Protein: CASSSLQSSYNEQFF.

The rearrangement links TRBV4-1 to TRBJ1-1; TRBD1 is a possible D gene (6 bases). The CDR3 is 20 amino acids. Trimming stripped 0 bases from V and 0 bases from J, with 23 bases between. Germline V gives CDR1 MGHRA, CDR2 YSYEKL. The CDR3 nucleotides are TGCGCCAGCAGCCAAGAAATTGGAGGGGGGGTTTTCTCTATGAACACTGAAGCTTTCTTT. It is translated as CASSQEIGGGVFSMNTEAFF.

The chain uses TRBV25-1 and TRBJ2-3, with a possible D match to TRBD1 (6 bases). This CDR3 is 17 amino acids long. Germline V gene lookup returns CDR1 MGHDK and CDR2 SYGVNS. V lost 3 bases, J lost 4 bases, and 20 bases lay in between. The CDR3 loop is CASSDLRGSSWADTQYF. The CDR3 nucleotides read TGTGCCAGCAGTGATTTAAGGGGGTCTTCTTGGGCAGATACGCAGTATTTT.

V and J are TRBV7-3 and TRBJ2-1, with TRBD2 matching 10 bases. The CDR3 spans 18 residues. The germline V gene encodes CDR1 SGHTA and CDR2 FQGTGA. V was pared by 2 bases and J by 7 bases, with 14 bases of the junction left unmatched. The CDR3 DNA follows: TGTGCCAGCAGCTTACTAGCGGGAGTCCCTAATTTCGGTAATGAGCAGTTCTTC. Protein: CASSLLAGVPNFGNEQFF.